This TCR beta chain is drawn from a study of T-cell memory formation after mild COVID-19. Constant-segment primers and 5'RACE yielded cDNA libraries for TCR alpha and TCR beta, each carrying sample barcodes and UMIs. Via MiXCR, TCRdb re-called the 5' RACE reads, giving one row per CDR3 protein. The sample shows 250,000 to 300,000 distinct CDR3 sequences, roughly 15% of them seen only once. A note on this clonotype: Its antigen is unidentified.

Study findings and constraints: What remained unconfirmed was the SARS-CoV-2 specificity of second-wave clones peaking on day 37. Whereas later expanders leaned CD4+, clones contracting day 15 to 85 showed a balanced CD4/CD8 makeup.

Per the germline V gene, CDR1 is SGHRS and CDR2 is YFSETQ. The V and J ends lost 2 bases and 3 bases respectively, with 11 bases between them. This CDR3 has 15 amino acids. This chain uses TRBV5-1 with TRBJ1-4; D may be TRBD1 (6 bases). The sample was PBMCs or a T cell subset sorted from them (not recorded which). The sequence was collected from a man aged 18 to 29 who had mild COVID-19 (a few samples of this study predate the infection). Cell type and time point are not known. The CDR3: CASSFLQGANEKLFF. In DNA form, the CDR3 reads TGCGCCAGCAGCTTTTTACAGGGAGCTAATGAAAAACTGTTTTTT.